These 26 T cell receptor beta chains came from one sample sequenced in a study of CXCR4 blockade with PD-1 therapy in pancreatic cancer. TCRdb's copy holds only in-frame clones and misses some; the assay was immunoSEQ multiplex PCR. There are about 8,100 clones in the sample; roughly 55% occur only once, and roughly 7.2% lies in the top ten. Sequenced: tumor tissue. Receptors were obtained from a human donor with pancreatic ductal adenocarcinoma.

This clone has only a few counts. The chain employs TRBV5-1 and TRBJ1-1, with a tentative D call TRBD1 (5 bases). V was cut by 0 bases and J by 0 bases, with 6 bases left in between. This CDR3 contains 14 residues. Germline V gene sequence: CDR1 SGHRS, CDR2 YFSETQ. The CDR3 loop is CASSLDRMNTEAFF. DNA of the CDR3: TGCGCCAGCAGCTTGGACAGGATGAACACTGAAGCTTTCTTT.

In the case of this clone: Some base could not be read or is ambiguous, and its residue is marked X. The chain couples TRBV4-1 to TRBJ1-6, with TRBD1 as a possible D gene (5 bases). Germline loops: CDR1 MGHRA, CDR2 YSYEKL. The CDR3 is 16 amino acids. V was clipped by 2 bases and J by 8 bases, with 16 bases between them. This CDR3 is CASSQXGGLGDSPLHF. CDR3 nucleotides: TGCGCCAGCAGCCAARATGGGGGACTTGGCGATTCACCCCTCCACTTT.

The J gene is TRBJ2-1, the V gene TRBV15; D is undetermined. The CDR3 has 15 amino acids. Germline CDR1 and CDR2: LNHNV and YYDKDF (reference sequence). The ends were cut back, 1 base at V and 3 bases at J, with 10 bases in the middle. CDR3 in amino acids: CATSRADGFYNEQFF. In nucleotides, the CDR3 is TGTGCCACCAGCAGAGCTGACGGGTTCTACAATGAGCAGTTCTTC.

The rearrangement links TRBV19 to TRBJ2-1, with no clear D. Germline V lookup: CDR1 LNHDA, CDR2 SQIVND (reference sequence). V lost 1 base and J lost 4, with 17 bases in between. The CDR3 has 17 amino acids. The CDR3 is CASSIGLRSNGYNEQFF. CDR3 DNA: TGTGCCAGTAGTATAGGGTTGAGGTCTAACGGGTACAATGAGCAGTTCTTC.

The chain employs TRBV14 and TRBJ2-1, with TRBD2 matching 9 bases. Trimming removed 6 bases from V and 13 bases from J; junction bases left unmatched: 7. The CDR3 totals 12 residues. Germline V gives CDR1 SGHDN, CDR2 FVKESK. The CDR3 sequence: CASSFTSGLQFF. DNA for the CDR3: TGTGCCAGCAGTTTCACTAGCGGGCTACAGTTCTTC.

There are a few counts of this clone. The chain couples TRBV11-3 to TRBJ2-3; D remains unclear. The CDR3 runs 14 residues. Trimming left V 5 bases short and J 5 bases short, with 14 bases between. Germline V gives CDR1 SGHNT, CDR2 YENEEA. This chain's CDR3 is CASSKGWGEDTQYF. As DNA, the CDR3 is TGTGCCAGCAGCAAGGGCTGGGGTGAAGATACGCAGTATTTT. The full variable domain, completed using reference TRBV11-3 and TRBJ2-3, is EAGVVQSPRYKIIEKKQPVAFWCNPISGHNTLYWYLQNLGQGPELLIRYENEEAVDDSQLPKDRFSAERLKGVDSTLKIQPAELGDSAVYLCASSKGWGEDTQYFGPGTRLTVL.

The chain couples TRBV28 to TRBJ2-1; D remains ambiguous. This CDR3 is built from 14 residues. Germline V gives CDR1 MDHEN, CDR2 SYDVKM. V shed 7 bases and J shed 7 bases, with 17 bases lying between them. The CDR3 reads CASTHGRSRNEQFF. The CDR3 DNA sequence: TGTGCCAGCACCCATGGGCGGAGTAGGAATGAGCAGTTCTTC.

Written as DNA, the CDR3 is TGTGCCAGCGGGGGTGACACCGGGGAGCTGTTTTTT. Protein sequence: CASGGDTGELFF. This chain uses TRBV18 with TRBJ2-2; D may be TRBD1 or TRBD2 (5 bases each). Germline V gives CDR1 KGHSH, CDR2 LQKENI. V lost 8 bases and J lost 3, with 7 bases in between. This CDR3 is built from 12 residues.

The gene calls are TRBV15 and TRBJ1-4; 8 positions agree with TRBD1. The CDR3 length is 17 residues. Germline-derived CDR1 and CDR2 are LNHNV and YYDKDF (reference sequence). The V segment lost 0 bases and the J segment 7 bases; nucleotides outside the gene matches: 10. CDR3: CATSRDRPDRVFEKLFF. The CDR3 DNA is TGTGCCACCAGCAGAGATCGACCGGACAGGGTATTTGAAAAACTGTTTTTT.

The chain uses TRBV29-1 and TRBJ2-1; D is ambiguous. V dropped 6 bases and J dropped 2 bases, with 17 bases sitting between them. CDR3 length: 15 residues. Germline CDR1 is SQVTM and CDR2 is ANQGSEA. CDR3 coding DNA: TGCAGCGTACCTAGGACCCCTGGCGCCTACAATGAGCAGTTCTTC. Amino acids: CSVPRTPGAYNEQFF.

The J gene is TRBJ2-5, the V gene TRBV29-1; 8 nucleotides agree with TRBD1. With V trimmed by 7 bases and J by 1 base, 11 bases remained unmatched. This CDR3 is 15 amino acids long. From germline, CDR1 is SQVTM and CDR2 ANQGSEA. The CDR3 sequence: CSGLKDREIQETQYF. CDR3 nucleotides: TGCAGCGGGTTGAAGGACAGGGAGATCCAAGAGACCCAGTACTTC.

This chain connects TRBV30 to TRBJ1-5, with D uncertain. CDR1 and CDR2 from the germline V gene are GTSNPN and SVGIG (reference sequence). The germline V and J ends were trimmed by 1 base and 1 base, with 11 bases remaining between them. CDR3 length: 15 amino acids. In DNA form, the CDR3 reads TGTGCCTGGAGTGCGGGGATTGGGAGCAATCAGCCCCAGCATTTT. This translates into CAWSAGIGSNQPQHF.

This clone was picked up a small number of times. The rearrangement uses TRBV6-8 and TRBJ2-3; unclear D gene. The CDR3 contains 14 residues. The V end lost 7 bases, the J end lost 0 bases, and 11 bases lay between the germline ends. The germline V gene has CDR1 MNHGY and CDR2 SAAAGT. For the CDR3, the DNA is TGTGCCAGCAAAGAATCTCCTAGCACAGATACGCAGTATTTT. This gives the protein CASKESPSTDTQYF.

V usage is TRBV25-1 and J usage is TRBJ2-3; 7 positions agree with TRBD1. Germline values: CDR1 MGHDK, CDR2 SYGVNS. V lost 4 bases to trimming and J lost 1 base; unmatched junction nucleotides: 11. This CDR3 has 17 residues. The CDR3 loop is CASSARTGGGRTDTQYF. CDR3 DNA: TGTGCCAGCAGTGCCAGGACAGGTGGGGGACGCACAGATACGCAGTATTTT.

The chain joins TRBV5-1 to TRBJ1-4; no clear D. Germline loops: CDR1 SGHRS, CDR2 YFSETQ. This CDR3 has 14 amino acids. The V end was cut by 0 bases, the J end by 3 bases, with 6 bases between. The CDR3 DNA reads as TGCGCCAGCAGCTTGGCACACTCTAATGAAAAACTGTTTTTT. It specifies CASSLAHSNEKLFF.

This chain links TRBV19 with TRBJ2-6; D remains ambiguous. The germline V gene encodes CDR1 LNHDA and CDR2 SQIVND (reference sequence). The V end was cut by 7 bases, the J end by 1 base, with 8 bases between. This CDR3 has 14 residues. CDR3 DNA: TGTGCCAGTACTCTAAGGTCTGGGGCCAACGTCCTGACTTTC. This gives the protein CASTLRSGANVLTF. Looking up the rest from reference TRBV19 and TRBJ2-6 gives the full variable domain: DGGITQSPKYLFRKEGQNVTLSCEQNLNHDAMYWYRQDPGQGLRLIYYSQIVNDFQKGDIAEGYSVSREKKESFPLTVTSAQKNPTAFYLCASTLRSGANVLTFGAGSRLTVL.

The chain employs TRBV9 and TRBJ2-7; 12 bases agree with TRBD1. V lost 3 bases and J lost 5; bases outside the gene matches: 15. Germline assignment: CDR1 SGDLS and CDR2 YYNGEE. This CDR3 is 18 amino acids long. The CDR3 spells CASSAAEGQGAPDHEQYF. The CDR3 region has the DNA TGTGCCAGCAGCGCTGCCGAGGGACAGGGGGCGCCTGACCACGAGCAGTACTTC.

The chain carries TRBV30 and TRBJ1-1, with D unclear. The length of the CDR3 is 13 residues. Germline values: CDR1 GTSNPN, CDR2 SVGIG (reference sequence). V was cut by 0 bases and J by 5 bases, with 10 bases left in between. The DNA for the CDR3 is TGTGCCTGGAGTGTACAGACTGCAACTGAAGCTTTCTTT. As protein: CAWSVQTATEAFF. Supplemented by reference TRBV30 and TRBJ1-1, the full variable domain reads SQTIHQWPATLVQPVGSPLSLECTVEGTSNPNLYWYRQAAGRGLQLLFYSVGIGQISSEVPQNLSASRPQDRQFILSSKKLLLSDSGFYLCAWSVQTATEAFFGQGTRLTVV.

This clone was seen a single time. DNA of the CDR3: TGTGCCAGCAGCCGTCGGAAGGGTAAAGAGACCCAGTACTTC. It is translated as CASSRRKGKETQYF. This rearrangement joins TRBV25-1 to TRBJ2-5; D ambiguous. The CDR3 is 14 amino acids. The ends were cut back, 6 bases at V and 3 bases at J, with 14 bases in the middle. Germline V gene sequence: CDR1 MGHDK, CDR2 SYGVNS.

The rearrangement uses TRBV6-8 and TRBJ2-5; 9 positions match TRBD1. The CDR3 runs 15 residues. The J segment lost 4 bases and the V segment lost 7 bases, leaving 10 bases of the junction unmatched. Germline CDR1 reads MNHGY; CDR2 reads SAAAGT. As DNA, the CDR3 is TGTGCCAGCAACCCGGGACAGGGAAGATCAGAGACCCAGTACTTC. The encoded protein is CASNPGQGRSETQYF.

The chain uses TRBV19 and TRBJ2-3; D is perhaps TRBD2 (5 bases). Germline loops: CDR1 LNHDA, CDR2 SQIVND (reference sequence). V shed 8 bases and J shed 5 bases, with 17 bases lying between them. This CDR3 comprises 14 residues. The CDR3 protein is CASFGGASGDTQYF. As DNA, the CDR3 is TGTGCCAGTTTCGGAGGAGCCTCGGGAGATACGCAGTATTTT.

This clone was seen more than once but under ten times. The gene calls are TRBV18 and TRBJ2-6; 8 nucleotides align to TRBD1. CDR1 KGHSH and CDR2 LQKENI come from the germline V gene. The CDR3 totals 15 residues. J was trimmed by 4 bases and V by 5 bases; bases with no gene match: 4. CDR3 sequence (DNA): TGTGCCAGCTCATTCAGGGGGCCGGGGGCCAACGTCCTGACTTTC. Translation: CASSFRGPGANVLTF.

The chain is built from TRBV28 and TRBJ2-7; D is unresolved. The CDR3 is 13 amino acids. Trimming took off 5 bases at V and 3 bases at J, with 11 bases between the two ends. Germline assignment: CDR1 MDHEN and CDR2 SYDVKM. CDR3 sequence: CASSQTGVYEQYF. CDR3 coding DNA: TGTGCCAGCAGTCAAACTGGCGTCTACGAGCAGTACTTC.

The CDR3 bases are TGCAGCGTTAGGGGACAGGGTACAGATACGCAGTATTTT. Its translation is CSVRGQGTDTQYF. The chain is built from TRBV29-1 and TRBJ2-3; 9 bases are a match to TRBD1. Germline V lookup: CDR1 SQVTM, CDR2 ANQGSEA. V dropped 5 bases and J dropped 3; count of bases not matched to a gene: 3. The CDR3 has 13 residues.

The chain uses TRBV11-3 and TRBJ1-6, with D possibly matching TRBD1 (6 bases). The CDR3 runs to 15 residues. Trimming left V 5 bases short and J 10 bases short, with 18 bases between. The germline V gene encodes CDR1 SGHNT and CDR2 YENEEA. The CDR3 DNA follows: TGTGCCAGCAGCCCAATAGGGGGGCAGAACTCACCCCTCCACTTT. Translating it yields CASSPIGGQNSPLHF.

The CDR3 region is CASSQDPGLAGESSGELFF. CDR3 coding DNA: TGCGCCAGCAGCCAAGACCCGGGACTAGCGGGAGAAAGTTCCGGGGAGCTGTTTTTT. V usage is TRBV4-1 and J usage is TRBJ2-2, with TRBD2 matching over 14 bases. The CDR3 consists of 19 residues. Trimming took 0 bases from V and 6 from J; bases not matched to a gene: 9. CDR1 and CDR2 from the germline V gene are MGHRA and YSYEKL.